Described below is a single TCR beta chain sequence and its context. Its antigen is as yet unknown. The CDR3 loop spans 13 amino acids. Trimming left V 7 bases short and J 1 base short, with 10 bases between. Germline V CDR1 and CDR2: SEHNR, FQNEAQ (reference sequence). These data originate in a study of CD8 T cells in ankylosing spondylitis. Study-wide results and caveats: Significant enrichment of disease-linked clones was reportedly seen in matched ankylosing spondylitis synovial fluid. A CD8+ phenotype characterized the disease-linked clones, which were relatively rare in peripheral blood. Ankylosing spondylitis blood appeared to be characterized by a TCR beta motif of roughly eight highly homologous variants.

TCRdb re-derived calls from the 5' RACE reads in MiXCR, one entry per CDR3 protein. The repertoire has under 250,000 distinct CDR3 sequences, roughly 32% of them found once; the top ten carry about 4%. The clonotype comes from a male donor with ankylosing spondylitis or in good health (not recorded which). Sequencing input: blood, either unsorted or a sorted T cell fraction (not recorded which). The chain uses TRBV7-9 and TRBJ1-1; D is perhaps TRBD1 (5 bases). CDR3 region: CASNRGPNTEAFF. The CDR3 DNA reads as TGTGCCAGCAACCGGGGACCGAACACTGAAGCTTTCTTT.